What follows is one T cell receptor (beta chain) and its context. The entry originates in a study of blood T cell repertoires in COVID-19. At the level of the study: Sites in the United States, Italy and Spain provided acute and convalescent COVID-19 samples. PBMCs, B-cell-depleted T cells, or T cells provided the cDNA or gDNA that made up the material.

Original methodology: Researchers report that nucleated cell counts were estimated from reference gene primer amplification. The table came from immunoSEQ multiplex PCR; TCRdb's copy has only in-frame clones and leaves some out. V and J calls and clone size are copied from that table; D and trimming were computed from the DNA. The sample consists of more than 250,000 clones, 65% to 85% of them appearing once. Per germline, CDR1 KGHSH and CDR2 LQKENI. There are 14 residues in the CDR3. Unmatched junction bases numbered 8, after V lost 4 bases and J lost 6 bases. This sequence was found in a woman in her forties or fifties with acute or convalescent COVID-19. The V call is TRBV18, the J call TRBJ1-2; 7 bases fit TRBD1. The material sequenced was peripheral blood. The CDR3 bases are TGTGCCAGCTCACGAGAATCCGGACAGGATGGCTACACCTTC. Translated: CASSRESGQDGYTF.